Presented here are 21 T cell receptor beta chains from one specimen sequenced in a study of CD8+ T cells in alopecia areata. RNA was extracted and reverse transcribed into cDNA as the sequencing template. Assay: immunoSEQ multiplex PCR; the TCRdb copy retains only in-frame clones and omits some. The sample carries about 110,000 clones, about 60% recorded once. Sequencing was performed on NKG2D-low CD8+ T cells sorted from blood. The receptors derive from a human donor with alopecia areata.

This clone was found a few times. The chain recombines TRBV27 with TRBJ2-7; 10 bases align to TRBD2. The CDR3 sequence is 16 residues long. The germline CDR1 and CDR2 sequences are MNHEY and SMNVEV (reference sequence). V trimming: 0 bases; J trimming: 2 bases; junction bases outside the gene matches: 4. The DNA of the CDR3 is TGTGCCAGCAGTTTATCGGCTAGCGGGGGTACCTACGAGCAGTACTTC. Its translation: CASSLSASGGTYEQYF.

In this sample, this clone turned up once. The genes are TRBV6-5 and TRBJ2-7, with no clear D. The V and J ends lost 4 bases and 4 bases respectively, with 11 bases between them. The CDR3 totals 13 residues. From germline, CDR1 is MNHEY and CDR2 SVGAGI. CDR3 protein: CASSSNNGYEQYF. In DNA, the CDR3 is TGTGCCAGCAGTTCGAACAACGGGTACGAGCAGTACTTC.

The chain carries TRBV7-6 and TRBJ1-5, with a possible D match to TRBD1 (6 bases). V was pared by 3 bases and J by 8 bases, with 14 bases between. The germline CDR1 and CDR2 sequences are SGHVS and FNYEAQ. This CDR3 comprises 14 residues. CDR3: CASSLGGLMEPQHF. The CDR3 coding sequence is TGTGCCAGCAGCTTGGGGGGCCTGATGGAGCCCCAGCATTTT.

V is TRBV13 and J is TRBJ2-2; a weak D match, TRBD2 (5 bases). CDR1 is PRHDT and CDR2 is FYEKMQ in the germline V gene (reference sequence). With 0 bases removed from V and 5 bases from J, the gap between germline ends came to 16 bases. The CDR3 consists of 17 residues. CDR3 sequence (DNA): TGTGCCAGCAGCTTAGGCCGAAACGAACCGGGGACCGGGGAGCTGTTTTTT. This encodes CASSLGRNEPGTGELFF.

This clone was picked up a small number of times. The chain is built from TRBV5-1 and TRBJ1-1; a weak D match, TRBD1 (5 bases). CDR3 length equals 18 residues. Trimming shortened V by 0 bases and J by 0 bases, and 18 bases separated the two germline ends. Germline V CDR1 and CDR2: SGHRS, YFSETQ. As DNA, the CDR3 is TGCGCCAGCAGCTTGGCCTATAGGGGAGGGCCTATGAACACTGAAGCTTTCTTT. Its protein product is CASSLAYRGGPMNTEAFF.

This clone occurred a few times. The chain carries TRBV5-1 and TRBJ2-1; no firm D call. Germline V gene data show CDR1 as SGHRS and CDR2 as YFSETQ. The CDR3 runs 15 residues. V lost 0 bases, J lost 7 bases, and 14 bases lay in between. The CDR3 protein is CASSLVRTVRNEQFF. The CDR3 nucleotides are TGCGCCAGCAGCTTGGTCAGGACGGTCCGAAATGAGCAGTTCTTC.

The genes are TRBV12-5 and TRBJ2-5; 13 bases align to TRBD2. The CDR3 runs to 15 residues. CDR1 and CDR2 (germline): LGHNT, FRNRAP. The V segment lost 9 bases and the J segment 1 base; nucleotides outside the gene matches: 5. Here the CDR3 reads CASSRTSGSQETQYF. Written as DNA, the CDR3 is TGTGCTAGCAGTAGGACTAGCGGGAGCCAAGAGACCCAGTACTTC.

This chain links TRBV9 with TRBJ2-7; no definite D call. V was shortened by 0 bases and J by 7 bases, with 11 bases between the two germline ends. CDR1 SGDLS and CDR2 YYNGEE come from the germline V gene. The CDR3 runs to 13 residues. CDR3 in amino acids: CASSVEPLEEQYF. Here the CDR3 DNA reads TGTGCCAGCAGCGTAGAGCCGCTAGAAGAGCAGTACTTC. The full variable domain, its missing parts supplied by reference TRBV9 and TRBJ2-7, is DSGVTQTPKHLITATGQRVTLRCSPRSGDLSVYWYQQSLDQGLQFLIQYYNGEERAKGNILERFSAQQFPDLHSELNLSSLELGDSALYFCASSVEPLEEQYFGPGTRLTVT.

The J gene is TRBJ1-1, the V gene TRBV7-9; no definite D call. There are 15 residues in the CDR3. V lost 5 bases, J lost 0 bases, and 13 bases lay in between. Germline loops: CDR1 SEHNR, CDR2 FQNEAQ (reference sequence). CDR3 DNA sequence: TGTGCCAGCAGCCCACTTGATTGGCTGAACACTGAAGCTTTCTTT. It translates to CASSPLDWLNTEAFF.

V usage is TRBV13 and J usage is TRBJ1-1; D gene uncertain. The V end was cut by 5 bases, the J end by 6 bases, with 16 bases between. The CDR3 consists of 14 residues. CDR1 is PRHDT and CDR2 is FYEKMQ in the germline V gene (reference sequence). As DNA, the CDR3 is TGTGCCAGCAGCCTCACCCGTGTCGTCGCTGAAGCTTTCTTT. Translation: CASSLTRVVAEAFF.

The CDR3 nucleotides read TGTGCCAGCAGTGGTGGATTCCTAAACACCGGGGAGCTGTTTTTT. Translation: CASSGGFLNTGELFF. The V gene is TRBV28, the J gene TRBJ2-2, with unresolved D. In germline, CDR1 is MDHEN, CDR2 SYDVKM. The CDR3 sequence is 15 residues long. V lost 5 bases, J lost 2 bases, and 12 bases lay in between.

The V and J genes are TRBV2 and TRBJ1-3; TRBD1 agrees at 7 bases. There are 13 residues in the CDR3. V gave up 8 bases and J gave up 2 bases; unmatched junction bases: 3. CDR1 is SNHLY and CDR2 is FYNNEI in the germline V gene. The CDR3 sequence is CASEDRPGNTIYF. The CDR3 DNA is TGTGCCAGCGAGGACAGGCCTGGAAACACCATATATTTT. The whole variable domain, remainder taken from reference TRBV2 and TRBJ1-3, is EPEVTQTPSHQVTQMGQEVILRCVPISNHLYFYWYRQILGQKVEFLVSFYNNEISEKSEIFDDQFSVERPDGSNFTLKIRSTKLEDSAMYFCASEDRPGNTIYFGEGSWLTVV.

J is TRBJ1-1 and V is TRBV9, with D unclear. CDR3 size: 13 residues. CDR1 is SGDLS, CDR2 YYNGEE, per germline. Trimming took 0 bases from V and 4 from J, leaving 7 bases between them. The CDR3 spells CASSVEGPTEAFF. The CDR3 DNA is TGTGCCAGCAGCGTAGAAGGCCCCACTGAAGCTTTCTTT. Variable domain in full (rest from reference TRBV9 and TRBJ1-1): DSGVTQTPKHLITATGQRVTLRCSPRSGDLSVYWYQQSLDQGLQFLIQYYNGEERAKGNILERFSAQQFPDLHSELNLSSLELGDSALYFCASSVEGPTEAFFGQGTRLTVV.

The chain uses TRBV29-1 and TRBJ2-7; D call uncertain. Germline CDR1 reads SQVTM; CDR2 reads ANQGSEA. The V end lost 1 base, the J end lost 5 bases, and 9 bases lay between the germline ends. CDR3 length: 12 residues. As DNA, the CDR3 is TGCAGCGTTGAAGTTTATGGGGACGAGCAGTACTTC. Its protein is CSVEVYGDEQYF.

A few counts support this clone. This chain uses TRBV18 with TRBJ2-7, with D possibly being TRBD1 (5 bases). The V gene lost 3 bases and the J gene lost 2 bases, with 8 bases spanning the gap. The CDR3 consists of 13 residues. The germline V gene has CDR1 KGHSH and CDR2 LQKENI. Here the CDR3 reads CASSPEQAYEQYF. The DNA of the CDR3 is TGTGCCAGCTCACCTGAACAGGCCTACGAGCAGTACTTC.

This clone has a handful of counts. The DNA of the CDR3 is TGTGCCAGCAGCTTTACTAGCGGAACCTCCTACGAGCAGTACTTC. Translation gives CASSFTSGTSYEQYF. This chain joins TRBV7-9 and TRBJ2-7, with 8 bases fitting TRBD2. Unmatched junction bases numbered 4, after V lost 3 bases and J lost 0 bases. CDR1 is SEHNR, CDR2 FQNEAQ, per germline (reference sequence). The CDR3 has 15 residues.

CDR3 DNA: TGTGCCAGCAGTGTCGGTGGCAGGGGGCATGAGCAGTTCTTC. It translates to CASSVGGRGHEQFF. This chain joins TRBV2 and TRBJ2-1, with 8 positions matching TRBD1. The CDR3 extends over 14 amino acids. Unmatched junction bases numbered 7, after V lost 4 bases and J lost 8 bases. The germline V gene has CDR1 SNHLY and CDR2 FYNNEI. Using reference TRBV2 and TRBJ2-1 for the parts outside the CDR3, the full variable domain is EPEVTQTPSHQVTQMGQEVILRCVPISNHLYFYWYRQILGQKVEFLVSFYNNEISEKSEIFDDQFSVERPDGSNFTLKIRSTKLEDSAMYFCASSVGGRGHEQFFGPGTRLTVL.

V usage is TRBV27 and J usage is TRBJ1-1; no firm D call. V was cut by 2 bases and J by 7 bases, with 17 bases left in between. This CDR3 region has 15 residues. Germline V gene sequence: CDR1 MNHEY, CDR2 SMNVEV (reference sequence). CDR3 nucleotide sequence: TGTGCCAGCAGTTTAGAGTTTGAGACGGCCTATGAAGCTTTCTTT. It translates to CASSLEFETAYEAFF.

The chain combines TRBV7-9 with TRBJ2-1, with TRBD2 identical over 7 bases. The CDR3 is made up of 16 amino acids. Germline CDR1 SEHNR, CDR2 FQNEAQ (reference sequence). V lost 4 bases, J lost 5 bases, and 11 bases stayed unmatched. DNA for the CDR3: TGTGCCAGCAGCTCCCGGACTAGTTTTGGGAACAATGAGCAGTTCTTC. Translated: CASSSRTSFGNNEQFF.

This clone has a handful of counts. V and J are TRBV7-9 and TRBJ2-6; D remains ambiguous. The V and J ends lost 8 bases and 4 bases respectively, with 3 bases between them. The CDR3 runs 11 residues. Germline V gene lookup returns CDR1 SEHNR and CDR2 FQNEAQ (reference sequence). The CDR3 sequence: CASGGANVLTF. DNA of the CDR3: TGTGCCAGCGGAGGGGCCAACGTCCTGACTTTC.

The J gene is TRBJ2-7, the V gene TRBV7-9; 11 bases align to TRBD2. This CDR3 comprises 14 residues. The junction had 2 bases not matched to a gene; V was cut back by 5 bases and J by 2 bases. Germline-derived CDR1 and CDR2 are SEHNR and FQNEAQ (reference sequence). CDR3 nucleotides: TGTGCCAGCAGCGGGGGACTAGCGGCCTACGAGCAGTACTTC. It encodes CASSGGLAAYEQYF.